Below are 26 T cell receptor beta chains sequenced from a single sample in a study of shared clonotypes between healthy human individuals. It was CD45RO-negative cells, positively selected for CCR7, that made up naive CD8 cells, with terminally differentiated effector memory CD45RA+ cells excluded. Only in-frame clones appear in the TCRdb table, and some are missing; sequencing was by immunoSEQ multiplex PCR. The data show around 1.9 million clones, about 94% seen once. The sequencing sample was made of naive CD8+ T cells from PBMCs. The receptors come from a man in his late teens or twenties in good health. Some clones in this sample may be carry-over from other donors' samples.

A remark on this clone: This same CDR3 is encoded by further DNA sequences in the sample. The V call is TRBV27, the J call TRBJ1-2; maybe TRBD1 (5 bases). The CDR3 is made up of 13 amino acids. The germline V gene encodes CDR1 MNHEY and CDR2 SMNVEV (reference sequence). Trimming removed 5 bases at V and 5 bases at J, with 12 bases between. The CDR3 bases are TGTGCCAGCAGTCCGGGGGTCCGTTATGGCTACACCTTC. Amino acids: CASSPGVRYGYTF.

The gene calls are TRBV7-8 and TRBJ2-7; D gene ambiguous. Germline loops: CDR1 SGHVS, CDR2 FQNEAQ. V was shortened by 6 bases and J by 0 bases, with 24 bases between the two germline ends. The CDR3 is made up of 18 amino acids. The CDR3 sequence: CASRLPPRSAYYSYEQYF. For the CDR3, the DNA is TGTGCCAGCAGACTGCCCCCTCGAAGCGCCTACTACTCCTACGAGCAGTACTTC.

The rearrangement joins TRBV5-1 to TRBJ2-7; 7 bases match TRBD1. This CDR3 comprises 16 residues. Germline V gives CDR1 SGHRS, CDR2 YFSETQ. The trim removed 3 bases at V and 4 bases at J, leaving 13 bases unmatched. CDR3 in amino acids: CASSWGNTGVTYEQYF. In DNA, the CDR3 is TGCGCCAGCAGCTGGGGCAATACAGGGGTTACATACGAGCAGTACTTC.

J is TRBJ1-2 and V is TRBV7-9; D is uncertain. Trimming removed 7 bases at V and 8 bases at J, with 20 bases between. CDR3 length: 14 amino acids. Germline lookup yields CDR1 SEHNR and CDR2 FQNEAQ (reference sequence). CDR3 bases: TGTGCCAGCAACGAACTCAATCCCTCCGACGGCTACACCTTC. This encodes CASNELNPSDGYTF.

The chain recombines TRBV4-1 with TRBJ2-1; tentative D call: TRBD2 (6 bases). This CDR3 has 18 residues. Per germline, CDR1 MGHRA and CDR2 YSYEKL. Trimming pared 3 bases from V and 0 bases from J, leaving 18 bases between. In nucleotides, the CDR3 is TGCGCCAGCAGCCAGGGGGGTTGGCGGGCCCACTCCTACAATGAGCAGTTCTTC. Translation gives CASSQGGWRAHSYNEQFF.

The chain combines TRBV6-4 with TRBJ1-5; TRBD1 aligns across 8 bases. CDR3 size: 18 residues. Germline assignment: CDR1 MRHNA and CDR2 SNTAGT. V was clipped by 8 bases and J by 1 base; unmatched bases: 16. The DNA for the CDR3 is TGTGCCAGCGGATTACATCACTCAGGGGGCATGAGCAATCAGCCCCAGCATTTT. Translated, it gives CASGLHHSGGMSNQPQHF.

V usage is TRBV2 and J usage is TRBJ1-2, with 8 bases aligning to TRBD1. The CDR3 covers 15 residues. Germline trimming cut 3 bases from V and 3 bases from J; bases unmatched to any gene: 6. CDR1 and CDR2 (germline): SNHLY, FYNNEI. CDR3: CASSDRQGNYYGYTF. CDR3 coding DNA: TGTGCCAGCAGTGACCGACAGGGGAATTACTATGGCTACACCTTC.

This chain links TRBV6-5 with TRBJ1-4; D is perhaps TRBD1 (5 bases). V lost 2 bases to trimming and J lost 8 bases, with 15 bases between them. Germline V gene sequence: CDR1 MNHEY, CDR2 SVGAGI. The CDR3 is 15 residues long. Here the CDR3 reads CASSYEVGVPEKLFF. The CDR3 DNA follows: TGTGCCAGCAGTTACGAGGTGGGGGTCCCCGAAAAACTGTTTTTT.

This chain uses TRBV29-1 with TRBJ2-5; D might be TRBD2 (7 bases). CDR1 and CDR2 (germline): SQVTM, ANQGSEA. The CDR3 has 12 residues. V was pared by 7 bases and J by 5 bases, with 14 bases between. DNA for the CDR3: TGCAGCGGCCTACAGGGAGGGGAGACCCAGTACTTC. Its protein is CSGLQGGETQYF.

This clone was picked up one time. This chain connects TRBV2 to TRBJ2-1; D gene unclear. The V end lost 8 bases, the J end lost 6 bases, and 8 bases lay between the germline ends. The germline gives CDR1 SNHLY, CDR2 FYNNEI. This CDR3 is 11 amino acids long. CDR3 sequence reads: CASGVGNEQFF. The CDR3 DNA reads TGTGCCAGCGGGGTGGGCAATGAGCAGTTCTTC. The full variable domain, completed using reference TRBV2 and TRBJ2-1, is EPEVTQTPSHQVTQMGQEVILRCVPISNHLYFYWYRQILGQKVEFLVSFYNNEISEKSEIFDDQFSVERPDGSNFTLKIRSTKLEDSAMYFCASGVGNEQFFGPGTRLTVL.

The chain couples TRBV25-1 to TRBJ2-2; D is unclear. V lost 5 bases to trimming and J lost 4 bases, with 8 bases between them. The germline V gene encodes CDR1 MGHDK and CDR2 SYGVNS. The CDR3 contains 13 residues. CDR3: CASSFVVTGELFF. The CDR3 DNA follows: TGTGCCAGCAGTTTCGTTGTCACCGGGGAGCTGTTTTTT.

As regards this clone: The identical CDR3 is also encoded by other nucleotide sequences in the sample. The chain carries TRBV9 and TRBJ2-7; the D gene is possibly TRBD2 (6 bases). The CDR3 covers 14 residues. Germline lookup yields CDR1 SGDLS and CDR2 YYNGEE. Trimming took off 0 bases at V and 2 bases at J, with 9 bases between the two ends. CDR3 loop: CASSVGGEPYEQYF. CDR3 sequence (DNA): TGTGCCAGCAGCGTAGGGGGGGAGCCCTACGAGCAGTACTTC. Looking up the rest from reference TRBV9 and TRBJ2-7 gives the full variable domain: DSGVTQTPKHLITATGQRVTLRCSPRSGDLSVYWYQQSLDQGLQFLIQYYNGEERAKGNILERFSAQQFPDLHSELNLSSLELGDSALYFCASSVGGEPYEQYFGPGTRLTVT.

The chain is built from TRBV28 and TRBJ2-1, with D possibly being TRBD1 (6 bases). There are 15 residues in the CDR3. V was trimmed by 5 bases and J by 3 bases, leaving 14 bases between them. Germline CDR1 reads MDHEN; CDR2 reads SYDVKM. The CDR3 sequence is CASSGRDKYYNEQFF. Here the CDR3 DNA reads TGTGCCAGCAGTGGCCGGGACAAGTACTACAATGAGCAGTTCTTC.

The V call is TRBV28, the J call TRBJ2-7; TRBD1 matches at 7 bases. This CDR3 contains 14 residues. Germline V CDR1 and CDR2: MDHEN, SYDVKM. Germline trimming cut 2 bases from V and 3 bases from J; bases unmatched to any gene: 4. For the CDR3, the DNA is TGTGCCAGCAGTTTAGGACAGGCCCTCTACGAGCAGTACTTC. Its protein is CASSLGQALYEQYF.

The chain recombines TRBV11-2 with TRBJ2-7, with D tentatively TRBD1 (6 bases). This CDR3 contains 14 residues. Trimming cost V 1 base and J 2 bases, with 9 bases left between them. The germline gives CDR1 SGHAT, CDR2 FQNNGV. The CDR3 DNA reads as TGTGCCAGCAGCTTAGCGGCAGGGGCCTACGAGCAGTACTTC. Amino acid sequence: CASSLAAGAYEQYF.

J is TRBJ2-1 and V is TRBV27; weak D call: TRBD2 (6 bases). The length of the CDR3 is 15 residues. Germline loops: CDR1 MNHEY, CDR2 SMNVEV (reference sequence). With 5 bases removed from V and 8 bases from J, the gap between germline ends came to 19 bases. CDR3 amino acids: CASSRRGLGGDEQFF. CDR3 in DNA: TGTGCCAGCAGTAGAAGAGGGTTGGGAGGCGATGAGCAGTTCTTC.

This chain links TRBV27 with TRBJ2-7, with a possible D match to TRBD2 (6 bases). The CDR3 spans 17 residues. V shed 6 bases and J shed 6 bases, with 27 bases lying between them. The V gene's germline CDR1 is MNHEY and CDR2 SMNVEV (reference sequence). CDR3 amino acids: CASSESGSWEGGLEQYF. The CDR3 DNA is TGTGCCAGCAGCGAATCCGGGAGTTGGGAAGGAGGCCTCGAGCAGTACTTC.

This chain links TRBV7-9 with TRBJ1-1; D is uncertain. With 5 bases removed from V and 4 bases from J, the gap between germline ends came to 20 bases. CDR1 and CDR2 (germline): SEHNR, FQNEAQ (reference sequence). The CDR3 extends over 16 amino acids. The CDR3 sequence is CASSLASWGIGTEAFF. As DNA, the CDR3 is TGTGCCAGCAGCCTTGCTTCCTGGGGTATAGGCACTGAAGCTTTCTTT.

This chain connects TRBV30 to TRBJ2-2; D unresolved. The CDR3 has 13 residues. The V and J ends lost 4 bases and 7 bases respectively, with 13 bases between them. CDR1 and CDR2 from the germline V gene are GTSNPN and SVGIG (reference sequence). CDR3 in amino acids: CAWNRPGVGELFF. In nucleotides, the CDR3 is TGTGCCTGGAACCGACCGGGCGTCGGGGAGCTGTTTTTT.

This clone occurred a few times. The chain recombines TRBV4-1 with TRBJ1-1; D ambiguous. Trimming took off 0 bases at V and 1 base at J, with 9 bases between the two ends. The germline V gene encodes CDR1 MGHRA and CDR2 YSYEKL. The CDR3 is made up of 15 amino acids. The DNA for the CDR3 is TGCGCCAGCAGCCAAGATTGGGGTTCGAACACTGAAGCTTTCTTT. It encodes CASSQDWGSNTEAFF.

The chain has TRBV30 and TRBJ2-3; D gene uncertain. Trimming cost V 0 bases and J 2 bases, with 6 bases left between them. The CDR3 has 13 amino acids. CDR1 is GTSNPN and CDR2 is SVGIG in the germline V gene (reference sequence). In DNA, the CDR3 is TGTGCCTGGAGTGTACAGAACACAGATACGCAGTATTTT. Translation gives CAWSVQNTDTQYF.

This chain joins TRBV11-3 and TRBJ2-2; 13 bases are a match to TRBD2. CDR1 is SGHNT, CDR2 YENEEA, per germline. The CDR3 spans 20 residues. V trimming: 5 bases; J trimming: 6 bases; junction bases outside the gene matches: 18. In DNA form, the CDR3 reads TGTGCCAGCAGCGCTAGGGAGACTAGCGGGAGGAACGGTTTACCCGGGGAGCTGTTTTTT. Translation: CASSARETSGRNGLPGELFF. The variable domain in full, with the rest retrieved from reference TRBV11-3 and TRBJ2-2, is EAGVVQSPRYKIIEKKQPVAFWCNPISGHNTLYWYLQNLGQGPELLIRYENEEAVDDSQLPKDRFSAERLKGVDSTLKIQPAELGDSAVYLCASSARETSGRNGLPGELFFGEGSRLTVL.

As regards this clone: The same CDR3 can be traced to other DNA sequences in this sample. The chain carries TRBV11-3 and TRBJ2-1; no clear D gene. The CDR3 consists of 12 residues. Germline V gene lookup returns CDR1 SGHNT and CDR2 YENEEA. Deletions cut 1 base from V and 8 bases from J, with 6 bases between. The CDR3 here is CASSLVGDEQFF. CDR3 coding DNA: TGTGCCAGCAGCTTAGTTGGAGATGAGCAGTTCTTC. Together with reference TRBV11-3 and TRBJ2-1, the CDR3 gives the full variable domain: EAGVVQSPRYKIIEKKQPVAFWCNPISGHNTLYWYLQNLGQGPELLIRYENEEAVDDSQLPKDRFSAERLKGVDSTLKIQPAELGDSAVYLCASSLVGDEQFFGPGTRLTVL.

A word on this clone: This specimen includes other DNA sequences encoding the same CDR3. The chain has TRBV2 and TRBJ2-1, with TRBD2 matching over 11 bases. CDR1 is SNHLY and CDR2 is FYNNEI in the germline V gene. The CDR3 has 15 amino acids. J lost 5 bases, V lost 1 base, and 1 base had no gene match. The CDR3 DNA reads TGTGCCAGCAGTGAAGGACTAGCGGGGCACAATGAGCAGTTCTTC. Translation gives CASSEGLAGHNEQFF.

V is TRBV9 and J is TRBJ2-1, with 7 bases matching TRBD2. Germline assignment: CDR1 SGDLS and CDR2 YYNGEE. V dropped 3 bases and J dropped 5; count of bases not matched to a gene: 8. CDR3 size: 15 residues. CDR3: CASSAGLVRDNEQFF. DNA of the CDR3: TGTGCCAGCAGCGCCGGACTAGTGAGGGACAATGAGCAGTTCTTC.

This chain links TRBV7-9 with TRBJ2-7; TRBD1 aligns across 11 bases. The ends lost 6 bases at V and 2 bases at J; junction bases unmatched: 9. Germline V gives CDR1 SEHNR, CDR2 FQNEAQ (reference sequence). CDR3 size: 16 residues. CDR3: CASSNHPGQGAYEQYF. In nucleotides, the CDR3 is TGTGCCAGCAGTAATCACCCGGGACAGGGGGCCTACGAGCAGTACTTC.